This TCR beta chain was observed in a study of CD8+ T cells in alopecia areata. For the study at large: The study gave treated patients oral tofacitinib at 5 to 10 mg twice daily.

In each case, RNA was isolated and then reverse transcribed into cDNA as the sequencing template. Method: immunoSEQ multiplex PCR; TCRdb's copy keeps in-frame clones and lacks some. Of roughly 180,000 clones in the sample, 45% to 60% were seen once. The germline V and J ends were trimmed by 7 bases and 2 bases, with 12 bases remaining between them. CDR3 length equals 14 residues. The germline V gene encodes CDR1 MNHEY and CDR2 SVGAGI. Documented treatment: oral pan-JAK inhibitor, 5-10 mg twice daily. The sequences come from CD8+ T cells sorted from blood, collected at roughly week 52, from a patient treated with tofacitinib. The chain links TRBV6-5 to TRBJ2-4, with a weak D call TRBD2 (5 bases). This clonotype was obtained from a human donor with alopecia areata. As DNA, the CDR3 is TGTGCCAGCACGGAGGCGCGGACCAAAAACATTCAGTACTTC. Its translation is CASTEARTKNIQYF.